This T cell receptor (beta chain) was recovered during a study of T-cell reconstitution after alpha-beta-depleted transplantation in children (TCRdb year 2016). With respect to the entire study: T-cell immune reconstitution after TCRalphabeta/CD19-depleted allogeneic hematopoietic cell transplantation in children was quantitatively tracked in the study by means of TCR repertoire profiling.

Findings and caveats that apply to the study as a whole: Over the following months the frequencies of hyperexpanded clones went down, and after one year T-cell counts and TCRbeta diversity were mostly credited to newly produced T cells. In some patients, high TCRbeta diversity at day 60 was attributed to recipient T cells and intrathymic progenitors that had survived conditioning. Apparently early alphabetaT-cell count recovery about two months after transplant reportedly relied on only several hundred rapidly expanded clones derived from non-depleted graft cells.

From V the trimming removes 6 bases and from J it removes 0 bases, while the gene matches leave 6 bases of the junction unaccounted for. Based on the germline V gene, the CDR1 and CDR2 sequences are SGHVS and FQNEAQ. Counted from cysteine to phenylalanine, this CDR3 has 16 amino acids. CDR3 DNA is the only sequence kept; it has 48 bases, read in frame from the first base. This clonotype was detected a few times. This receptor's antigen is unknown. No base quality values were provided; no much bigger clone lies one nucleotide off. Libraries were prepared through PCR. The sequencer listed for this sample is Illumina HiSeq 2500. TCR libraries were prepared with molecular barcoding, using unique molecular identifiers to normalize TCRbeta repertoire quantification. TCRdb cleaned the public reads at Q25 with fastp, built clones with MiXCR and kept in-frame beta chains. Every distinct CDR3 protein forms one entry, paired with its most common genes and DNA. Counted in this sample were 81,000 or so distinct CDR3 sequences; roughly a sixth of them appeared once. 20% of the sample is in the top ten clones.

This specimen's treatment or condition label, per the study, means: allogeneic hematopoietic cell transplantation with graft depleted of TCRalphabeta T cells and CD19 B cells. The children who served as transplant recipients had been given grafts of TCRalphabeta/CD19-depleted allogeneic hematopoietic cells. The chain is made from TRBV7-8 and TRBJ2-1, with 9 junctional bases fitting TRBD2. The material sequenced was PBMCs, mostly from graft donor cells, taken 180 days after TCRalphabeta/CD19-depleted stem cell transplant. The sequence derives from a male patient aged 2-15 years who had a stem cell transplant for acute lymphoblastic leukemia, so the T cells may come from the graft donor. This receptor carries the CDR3 CASRRTSDSSYNEQFF. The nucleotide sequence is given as TGTGCCAGCAGACGGACTAGCGACAGCTCCTACAATGAGCAGTTCTTC.